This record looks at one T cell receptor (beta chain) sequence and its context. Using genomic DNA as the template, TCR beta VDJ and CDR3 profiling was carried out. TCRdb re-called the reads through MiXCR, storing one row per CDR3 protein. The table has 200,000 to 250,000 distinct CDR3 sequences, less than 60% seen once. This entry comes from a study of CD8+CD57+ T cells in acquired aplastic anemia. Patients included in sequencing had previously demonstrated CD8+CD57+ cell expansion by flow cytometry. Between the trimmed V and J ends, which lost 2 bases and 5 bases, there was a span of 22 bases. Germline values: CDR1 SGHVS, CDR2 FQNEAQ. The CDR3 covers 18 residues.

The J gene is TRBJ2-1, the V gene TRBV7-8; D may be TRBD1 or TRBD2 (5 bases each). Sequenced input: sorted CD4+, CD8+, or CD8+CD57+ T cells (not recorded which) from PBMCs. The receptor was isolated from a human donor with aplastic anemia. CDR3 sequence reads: CASSLMKSTYRGDNEQFF. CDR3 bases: TGTGCCAGCAGCTTAATGAAATCGACGTACCGAGGGGACAATGAGCAGTTCTTC.